The 18 T cell receptor beta chains listed next were all sequenced from one sample in a study of cytomegalovirus exposure and HLA in healthy donors. 60 Vbeta and 13 Jbeta primers were used in PCR. Using immunoSEQ multiplex PCR, the repertoire was profiled, and TCRdb retains in-frame clones only, with some absent. The sample consists of over 200,000 clones, around 80% of them appearing once. Sequenced material: PBMCs. The receptors here all came from a woman aged 40 to 50 in good health and CMV-seropositive.

The chain couples TRBV30 to TRBJ2-5; 9 positions agree with TRBD1. The CDR3 has 14 residues. CDR1 and CDR2 from the germline V gene are GTSNPN and SVGIG (reference sequence). V was clipped by 3 bases and J by 2 bases; unmatched bases: 4. The CDR3 DNA is TGTGCCTGGAGGGGACAGGGTAGGCAAGAGACCCAGTACTTC. It codes for CAWRGQGRQETQYF.

The rearrangement joins TRBV19 to TRBJ2-5; unclear D gene. The CDR3 extends over 12 amino acids. The germline CDR1 and CDR2 sequences are LNHDA and SQIVND (reference sequence). V gave up 0 bases and J gave up 3 bases, with 2 bases separating them. In DNA, the CDR3 is TGTGCCAGTAGTATAGATAAAGAGACCCAGTACTTC. Protein sequence: CASSIDKETQYF.

This clone has just one count. The rearrangement joins TRBV6-5 to TRBJ2-7, with TRBD1 identical over 10 bases. This CDR3 has 14 amino acids. Losses at the gene ends were 6 bases for V and 2 bases for J; bases not matched to a gene: 4. Germline-derived CDR1 and CDR2 are MNHEY and SVGAGI. The CDR3 loop is CASRGTGATYEQYF. DNA of the CDR3: TGTGCCAGCAGGGGGACAGGGGCCACCTACGAGCAGTACTTC.

The chain uses TRBV5-1 and TRBJ2-2; D ambiguous. Looked up from germline, CDR1 is SGHRS and CDR2 is YFSETQ. Trimming took off 0 bases at V and 3 bases at J, with 3 bases between the two ends. The CDR3 extends over 13 amino acids. CDR3 protein: CASSLDYTGELFF. CDR3 in DNA: TGCGCCAGCAGCTTGGACTACACCGGGGAGCTGTTTTTT.

The V call is TRBV12-5, the J call TRBJ1-1; 9 bases line up with TRBD1. The CDR3 is made up of 14 amino acids. V shed 1 base and J 3 bases; nucleotides not matched to a gene: 0. Germline values: CDR1 LGHNT, CDR2 FRNRAP. CDR3 protein: CASGLGQGDTEAFF. The CDR3 DNA reads as TGTGCTAGTGGTTTGGGACAGGGGGACACTGAAGCTTTCTTT.

This sequence joins TRBV7-2 and TRBJ1-1, with D perhaps TRBD1 (5 bases). The V gene lost 1 base and the J gene lost 0 bases, with 6 bases spanning the gap. The CDR3 runs 14 residues. CDR1 and CDR2 (germline): SGHTA, FQGNSA. As DNA, the CDR3 is TGTGCCAGCAGCTTAGAGGGGCTGAACACTGAAGCTTTCTTT. Translation gives CASSLEGLNTEAFF. Supplemented by reference TRBV7-2 and TRBJ1-1, the full variable domain reads GAGVSQSPSNKVTEKGKDVELRCDPISGHTALYWYRQSLGQGLEFLIYFQGNSAPDKSGLPSDRFSAERTGGSVSTLTIQRTQQEDSAVYLCASSLEGLNTEAFFGQGTRLTVV.

The chain carries TRBV30 and TRBJ2-3; D gene ambiguous. Looked up from germline, CDR1 is GTSNPN and CDR2 is SVGIG (reference sequence). Trimming cost V 3 bases and J 1 base, with 8 bases left between them. The CDR3 runs 13 residues. The CDR3, as DNA: TGTGCCTGGAGGTTCACGGGCACAGATACGCAGTATTTT. Amino acid sequence: CAWRFTGTDTQYF.

This clone turned up a few times. V and J are TRBV7-3 and TRBJ2-3, with 7 bases aligning to TRBD1. With V trimmed by 5 bases and J by 0 bases, 5 bases remained unmatched. Germline CDR1 reads SGHTA; CDR2 reads FQGTGA. This CDR3 is 15 amino acids long. CDR3 DNA: TGTGCCAGCAGCCCTGGACAGGTGAGCACAGATACGCAGTATTTT. Residues: CASSPGQVSTDTQYF.

Only one count was recorded for this clone. The chain combines TRBV5-1 with TRBJ2-3; TRBD1 agrees at 7 bases. This CDR3 comprises 14 residues. The V and J ends lost 4 bases and 2 bases, in that order; junction bases with no gene match: 4. Germline V gives CDR1 SGHRS, CDR2 YFSETQ. CDR3 protein: CASSPDRVTDTQYF. CDR3 in DNA: TGCGCCAGCAGCCCAGACAGGGTCACAGATACGCAGTATTTT.

The gene calls are TRBV6-5 and TRBJ2-5, with D perhaps matching TRBD2 (5 bases). The germline V gene encodes CDR1 MNHEY and CDR2 SVGAGI. V was pared by 0 bases and J by 0 bases, with 8 bases between. The CDR3 consists of 15 residues. CDR3 in amino acids: CASSYSNGNQETQYF. The CDR3 DNA is TGTGCCAGCAGTTACTCGAACGGGAACCAAGAGACCCAGTACTTC.

The CDR3 here is CASSLGGSGLNYGYTF. CDR3 DNA: TGTGCCAGCAGTTTGGGGGGTTCCGGACTTAACTATGGCTACACCTTC. The chain carries TRBV28 and TRBJ1-2, with a weak D call TRBD1 (5 bases). The V and J ends lost 3 bases and 1 base respectively, with 15 bases between them. CDR1 is MDHEN, CDR2 SYDVKM, per germline. The CDR3 sequence is 16 residues long.

This clone came up a few times. The chain uses TRBV7-3 and TRBJ2-2; 7 nucleotides agree with TRBD1. This CDR3 is built from 16 residues. The trim removed 2 bases at V and 4 bases at J, leaving 7 bases unmatched. Germline assignment: CDR1 SGHTA and CDR2 FQGTGA. CDR3 protein: CASSLVGDSLTGELFF. As DNA, the CDR3 is TGTGCCAGCAGCTTAGTTGGGGACAGCCTCACCGGGGAGCTGTTTTTT.

The rearrangement joins TRBV5-6 to TRBJ2-3; 12 bases map to TRBD2. Unmatched junction bases numbered 9, after V lost 2 bases and J lost 5 bases. CDR3 length: 17 residues. Germline CDR1 SGHDT, CDR2 YYEEEE. The CDR3 region is CASSFRSSGGAGDTQYF. In DNA form, the CDR3 reads TGTGCCAGCAGCTTTAGGTCTAGCGGGGGGGCAGGAGATACGCAGTATTTT.

This chain uses TRBV30 with TRBJ1-3; no clear D. The CDR3 loop spans 14 amino acids. Looked up from germline, CDR1 is GTSNPN and CDR2 is SVGIG (reference sequence). Trimming stripped 0 bases from V and 7 bases from J, with 13 bases between. CDR3 residues: CAWSVNAAVNTIYF. In nucleotides, the CDR3 is TGTGCCTGGAGTGTAAACGCGGCGGTGAACACCATATATTTT. Full variable domain (missing parts from reference TRBV30 and TRBJ1-3): SQTIHQWPATLVQPVGSPLSLECTVEGTSNPNLYWYRQAAGRGLQLLFYSVGIGQISSEVPQNLSASRPQDRQFILSSKKLLLSDSGFYLCAWSVNAAVNTIYFGEGSWLTVV.

V gene TRBV9 combines with J gene TRBJ1-1; perhaps TRBD1 as D (6 bases). Germline V lookup: CDR1 SGDLS, CDR2 YYNGEE. The CDR3 sequence is 17 residues long. Between the trimmed V and J ends, which lost 0 bases and 1 base, there was a span of 16 bases. The CDR3 nucleotides read TGTGCCAGCAGCGTAGGGCATTGGGGGGGCCCGAACACTGAAGCTTTCTTT. Its translation: CASSVGHWGGPNTEAFF.

The gene calls are TRBV9 and TRBJ1-3; a possible D gene is TRBD1 (6 bases). The CDR3 spans 15 residues. Germline V gene lookup returns CDR1 SGDLS and CDR2 YYNGEE. With 0 bases removed from V and 8 bases from J, the gap between germline ends came to 15 bases. The CDR3 bases are TGTGCCAGCAGCGTAGATGGGGGCGTGTATGACACCATATATTTT. The encoded protein is CASSVDGGVYDTIYF.

J is TRBJ1-5 and V is TRBV5-1; D is unresolved. The CDR3 sequence is 14 residues long. CDR1 SGHRS and CDR2 YFSETQ come from the germline V gene. Trimming shortened V by 0 bases and J by 7 bases, and 11 bases separated the two germline ends. The CDR3 coding sequence is TGCGCCAGCAGCTTGGGTACCGGGGTCCAGCCCCAGCATTTT. Its translation is CASSLGTGVQPQHF.

V usage is TRBV5-6 and J usage is TRBJ2-7; 7 bases agree with TRBD1. CDR1 and CDR2 (germline): SGHDT, YYEEEE. The ends lost 4 bases at V and 3 bases at J; junction bases unmatched: 1. This CDR3 spans 12 amino acids. For the CDR3, the DNA is TGTGCCAGCAGCCGGGACAGCTACGAGCAGTACTTC. Protein product: CASSRDSYEQYF.